This passage covers 26 T cell receptor beta chains from one sample sequenced in a study of blood T cells in healthy people across ages. Combining a sample-barcoded 5' primer with a J-beta primer mix, a second PCR ran for roughly 7 to 11 cycles. Using its own MiXCR run on the 5' RACE reads, TCRdb lists one record per CDR3 protein. The data contain over 500,000 distinct CDR3 sequences, approximately 52% of them singletons. Sequencing used blood. These receptors were obtained from a woman older than 75 in good health.

Comment on this clonotype: Germline and junction disagree at one end, which may indicate a read error. The J gene is TRBJ2-5, the V gene TRBV11-2; TRBD2 aligns across 9 bases. In germline, CDR1 is SGHAT, CDR2 FQNNGV. This CDR3 region has 15 residues. The CDR3 DNA reads as TGTGCCAGCAGCTTGAAGACTAGCGGAGAAGAGACCCGGTACTTC. The encoded protein is CASSLKTSGEETRYF.

This clonotype was recorded at least ten times. The V and J genes are TRBV10-3 and TRBJ2-1; 7 nucleotides align to TRBD1. The junction had 9 bases not matched to a gene; V was cut back by 11 bases and J by 2 bases. CDR1 ENHRY and CDR2 SYGVKD come from the germline V gene. This CDR3 spans 14 amino acids. The CDR3 coding sequence is TGTGCCTCCAGGACAGGAGAACCCTACAATGAGCAGTTCTTC. It codes for CASRTGEPYNEQFF.

The chain links TRBV18 to TRBJ2-7; 7 bases are a match to TRBD2. The CDR3 runs 16 residues. The germline CDR1 and CDR2 sequences are KGHSH and LQKENI. Unmatched junction bases numbered 7, after V lost 0 bases and J lost 2 bases. The CDR3 region is CASSPPGGRSPYEQYF. The CDR3 coding sequence is TGTGCCAGCTCACCACCGGGCGGGAGAAGCCCCTACGAGCAGTACTTC.

This sequence joins TRBV5-6 and TRBJ1-6; D is possibly TRBD1 (6 bases). From germline, CDR1 is SGHDT and CDR2 YYEEEE. Trimming pared 4 bases from V and 11 bases from J, leaving 16 bases between. This CDR3 spans 14 amino acids. The CDR3: CASSAGTLGAPLHF. CDR3 in DNA: TGTGCCAGCAGCGCCGGGACACTCGGTGCACCCCTCCACTTT.

This clonotype occurred a few times. The V and J genes are TRBV4-2 and TRBJ2-2; no firm D call. Trimming shortened V by 8 bases and J by 4 bases, and 11 bases separated the two germline ends. The CDR3 has 13 residues. CDR1 LGHNA and CDR2 YNFKEQ come from the germline V gene. The CDR3 nucleotides read TGTGCCAGCCAAGATCGAGGCACCGGGGAGCTGTTTTTT. Protein product: CASQDRGTGELFF.

This clonotype was found many times. V is TRBV7-9 and J is TRBJ2-3; D is ambiguous. V lost 0 bases and J lost 2, with 9 bases in between. The germline CDR1 and CDR2 sequences are SEHNR and FQNEAQ (reference sequence). CDR3 length: 15 residues. The CDR3 loop is CASSLADIPTDTQYF. The CDR3 DNA reads TGTGCCAGCAGCTTAGCAGACATCCCCACAGATACGCAGTATTTT.

This clonotype was picked up many times. The chain is built from TRBV30 and TRBJ2-1, with TRBD2 matching over 14 bases. J gave up 6 bases and V 3 bases, and 10 bases lay outside the gene matches. The length of the CDR3 is 17 residues. Germline V CDR1 and CDR2: GTSNPN, SVGIG (reference sequence). The CDR3 bases are TGTGCCTGGAGGGGAAAAACGGGACTAGCGGGAGTCAATGAGCAGTTCTTC. Its translation is CAWRGKTGLAGVNEQFF.

This sequence joins TRBV20-1 and TRBJ2-2; D is possibly TRBD1 (6 bases). Looked up from germline, CDR1 is DFQATT and CDR2 is SNEGSKA (reference sequence). Trimming took off 6 bases at V and 0 bases at J, with 14 bases between the two ends. The CDR3 covers 15 residues. DNA of the CDR3: TGCAGTGCCCCGGAAGGGACACCGAACACCGGGGAGCTGTTTTTT. This sequence encodes CSAPEGTPNTGELFF.

Many counts were recorded for this clonotype. The chain links TRBV5-1 to TRBJ2-3; 7 positions match TRBD2. Germline V gene lookup returns CDR1 SGHRS and CDR2 YFSETQ. This CDR3 is 14 amino acids long. The trim removed 4 bases at V and 5 bases at J, leaving 7 bases unmatched. In nucleotides, the CDR3 is TGCGCCAGCAGCCCAGCAACTAGCGAAGATACGCAGTATTTT. Translating gives CASSPATSEDTQYF. Looking up the rest from reference TRBV5-1 and TRBJ2-3 gives the full variable domain: KAGVTQTPRYLIKTRGQQVTLSCSPISGHRSVSWYQQTPGQGLQFLFEYFSETQRNKGNFPGRFSGRQFSNSRSEMNVSTLELGDSALYLCASSPATSEDTQYFGPGTRLTVL.

V gene TRBV7-8 combines with J gene TRBJ1-4; 7 positions match TRBD1. Germline loops: CDR1 SGHVS, CDR2 FQNEAQ. The V segment lost 1 base and the J segment 7 bases; nucleotides outside the gene matches: 6. The CDR3 has 15 residues. The CDR3 DNA follows: TGTGCCAGCAGCTTAGTCCCAGGGGGAGGTGAAAAACTGTTTTTT. Encoded protein: CASSLVPGGGEKLFF.

V gene TRBV19 combines with J gene TRBJ2-3; 7 nucleotides match TRBD1. The CDR3 sequence is 15 residues long. With V trimmed by 8 bases and J by 3 bases, 11 bases remained unmatched. Germline V gives CDR1 LNHDA, CDR2 SQIVND (reference sequence). The CDR3 nucleotides read TGTGCCAGTTCACTTTGGGGACAGTCTACAGATACGCAGTATTTT. Translating gives CASSLWGQSTDTQYF.

This clonotype was counted between two and nine times. The chain employs TRBV20-1 and TRBJ2-5; no definite D call. From germline, CDR1 is DFQATT and CDR2 SNEGSKA (reference sequence). V was clipped by 0 bases and J by 3 bases, with 5 bases between them. This CDR3 region has 12 residues. CDR3 in amino acids: CSAREGKETQYF. In nucleotides, the CDR3 is TGCAGTGCTAGAGAGGGGAAAGAGACCCAGTACTTC.

This clonotype was detected once. V is TRBV20-1 and J is TRBJ2-2; 16 bases align to TRBD2. Germline CDR1 is DFQATT and CDR2 is SNEGSKA (reference sequence). Trimming took 5 bases from V and 4 from J; bases not matched to a gene: 4. The CDR3 loop spans 16 amino acids. In nucleotides, the CDR3 is TGCAGTGCTGGGACTAGCGGGAGGGTGGGCACCGGGGAGCTGTTTTTT. Protein product: CSAGTSGRVGTGELFF.

The V call is TRBV7-2, the J call TRBJ1-4, with a tentative D call TRBD1 (6 bases). There are 13 residues in the CDR3. The germline V gene encodes CDR1 SGHTA and CDR2 FQGNSA. V was cut by 5 bases and J by 8 bases, with 12 bases left in between. CDR3 residues: CASSGRGGEKLFF. The CDR3, as DNA: TGTGCCAGCAGCGGCAGGGGTGGGGAAAAACTGTTTTTT.

This clonotype was seen a few times. This rearrangement joins TRBV28 to TRBJ1-5; no firm D call. This CDR3 comprises 15 residues. Germline V gives CDR1 MDHEN, CDR2 SYDVKM. Trimming pared 6 bases from V and 2 bases from J, leaving 14 bases between. The CDR3 DNA reads TGTGCCAGCAGCTCGTACAGTGGGGGCAATCAGCCCCAGCATTTT. Protein sequence: CASSSYSGGNQPQHF. Full variable domain (missing parts from reference TRBV28 and TRBJ1-5): DVKVTQSSRYLVKRTGEKVFLECVQDMDHENMFWYRQDPGLGLRLIYFSYDVKMKEKGDIPEGYSVSREKKERFSLILESASTNQTSMYLCASSSYSGGNQPQHFGDGTRLSIL.

This chain connects TRBV11-2 to TRBJ2-1; the match to TRBD2 covers 12 bases. Trimming at V came to 3 bases and at J to 10 bases, leaving 10 bases not matched to a gene. There are 16 residues in the CDR3. Germline V gene sequence: CDR1 SGHAT, CDR2 FQNNGV. CDR3 sequence reads: CASSFLAGGRANEQFF. The CDR3 DNA reads TGTGCCAGCAGCTTCCTAGCGGGGGGGCGAGCCAACGAGCAGTTCTTC.

As regards this clonotype: This may be a read error, as it is one base from a much larger clone. This chain uses TRBV20-1 with TRBJ2-7, with D possibly matching TRBD1 (6 bases). The CDR3 has 14 amino acids. Deletions cut 0 bases from V and 3 bases from J, with 12 bases between. The germline CDR1 and CDR2 sequences are DFQATT and SNEGSKA (reference sequence). The CDR3 reads CSARDHNRDYEQYF. CDR3 nucleotides: TGCAGTGCTAGAGATCACAACAGGGACTACGAGCAGTACTTC.

The genes are TRBV7-9 and TRBJ2-1; perhaps TRBD2 as D (7 bases). The J call may be in error: the DNA end matches TRBJ2-7 better. This CDR3 has 17 residues. Per the germline V gene, CDR1 is SEHNR and CDR2 is FQNEAQ (reference sequence). The DNA for the CDR3 is TGTGCCAGCAGCCCAGCGAGGGGGGGGAGCTCCTACAATGAGCAGTACTTC. Protein sequence: CASSPARGGSSYNEQYF.

Details on this clonotype: A single base separates this from a much larger clone, so it may be a read error. The chain couples TRBV20-1 to TRBJ2-5, with 14 bases identical to TRBD2. CDR3 length equals 15 residues. Unmatched junction bases numbered 8, after V lost 0 bases and J lost 11 bases. Germline V gives CDR1 DFQATT, CDR2 SNEGSKA (reference sequence). In DNA, the CDR3 is TGCAGTGCTAGAGATAGGACTAGCGGGAGGAACGGGCAGTACTTC. It is translated as CSARDRTSGRNGQYF.

The CDR3 DNA reads as TGTGCCAGCAGCTTTGGACAGGGCGGCGAGCAGTACTTC. Translating it yields CASSFGQGGEQYF. The rearrangement uses TRBV9 and TRBJ2-5; 8 nucleotides match TRBD1. The tail of the sequence fits TRBJ2-7 better, so the J call may be wrong. Germline V gives CDR1 SGDLS, CDR2 YYNGEE. This CDR3 comprises 13 residues.

The rearrangement links TRBV10-3 to TRBJ2-7, with 10 bases aligning to TRBD2. The trim removed 0 bases at V and 5 bases at J, leaving 4 bases unmatched. CDR1 and CDR2 from the germline V gene are ENHRY and SYGVKD. This CDR3 has 15 residues. The CDR3 bases are TGTGCCATCAGTGAGTCAAGGACTAGCGGAGACGAGCAGTACTTC. Its protein is CAISESRTSGDEQYF.

The chain links TRBV3-1 to TRBJ2-4, with TRBD1 matching 9 bases. The CDR3 spans 15 residues. Trimming cost V 1 base and J 7 bases; bases outside gene matches: 5. Germline CDR1 is LGHDT and CDR2 is YNNKEL (reference sequence). The CDR3 loop is CASSQAGQGPNIQYF. The CDR3 DNA sequence: TGTGCCAGCAGCCAAGCGGGACAGGGACCGAACATTCAGTACTTC. The variable domain in full, completed from reference TRBV3-1 and TRBJ2-4, reads DTAVSQTPKYLVTQMGNDKSIKCEQNLGHDTMYWYKQDSKKFLKIMFSYNNKELIINETVPNRFSPKSPDKAHLNLHINSLELGDSAVYFCASSQAGQGPNIQYFGAGTRLSVL.

As concerns this clonotype: Being one base from a much bigger clone, this may be a read error. The CDR3 end shows no conserved phenylalanine or tryptophan, and so a read error is likely. This chain joins TRBV5-1 and TRBJ2-2, with D unresolved. The germline V and J ends were trimmed by 2 bases and 0 bases, with 8 bases remaining between them. Germline CDR1 SGHRS, CDR2 YFSETQ. This CDR3 contains 15 residues. The CDR3 DNA reads TGCGCCAGCAGCTTCGGCGGTTCGAACACCGGGGAGCTGTTTCTT. This encodes CASSFGGSNTGELFL.

This clonotype was counted at least ten times. This sequence joins TRBV9 and TRBJ1-2; tentatively, D is TRBD1 (5 bases). V lost 0 bases, J lost 4 bases, and 16 bases lay in between. The CDR3 runs 16 residues. Germline CDR1 is SGDLS and CDR2 is YYNGEE. CDR3 in amino acids: CASSVGVGGSGYGYTF. The CDR3 nucleotides are TGTGCCAGCAGCGTAGGGGTTGGGGGGTCTGGCTATGGCTACACCTTC.

The chain has TRBV5-1 and TRBJ2-5, with a tentative D call TRBD2 (5 bases). This CDR3 spans 18 amino acids. V was clipped by 0 bases and J by 3 bases, with 21 bases between them. Germline loops: CDR1 SGHRS, CDR2 YFSETQ. CDR3 coding DNA: TGCGCCAGCAGCTTGGTTCCGCCCTTAACTAGAAGTGAAGAGACCCAGTACTTC. Protein product: CASSLVPPLTRSEETQYF.

The gene calls are TRBV11-2 and TRBJ1-4; D might be TRBD1 (5 bases). Germline CDR1 reads SGHAT; CDR2 reads FQNNGV. The CDR3 length is 17 residues. V dropped 3 bases and J dropped 0 bases, with 14 bases sitting between them. The CDR3 loop reads CASSLGGVWATNEKLFF. CDR3 DNA sequence: TGTGCCAGCAGCTTGGGGGGTGTGTGGGCAACTAATGAAAAACTGTTTTTT.